The 19 T cell receptor beta chains reported below all come from one sample, sequenced in a study of blood T cell repertoires in COVID-19. TCRdb keeps only in-frame clones here, not all; method: immunoSEQ multiplex PCR. The table records 70,000 to 95,000 clones, around 92% of them present only once. Material for sequencing was peripheral blood. These TCRs come from an older woman with active COVID-19.

V gene TRBV5-1 combines with J gene TRBJ2-2, with no clear D. Germline CDR1 reads SGHRS; CDR2 reads YFSETQ. The CDR3 runs to 14 residues. V lost 1 base to trimming and J lost 5 bases, with 9 bases between them. For the CDR3, the DNA is TGCGCCAGCAGCTTGTATGGCCATACCGGGGAGCTGTTTTTT. Amino acid sequence: CASSLYGHTGELFF.

The gene calls are TRBV18 and TRBJ1-6; 7 bases are a match to TRBD1. V lost 6 bases to trimming and J lost 4 bases; unmatched junction nucleotides: 6. There are 15 residues in the CDR3. CDR1 and CDR2 from the germline V gene are KGHSH and LQKENI. CDR3 in DNA: TGTGCCAGCTCGATAACAGGGGAGTATAATTCACCCCTCCACTTT. Its protein product is CASSITGEYNSPLHF.

The rearrangement uses TRBV7-2 and TRBJ2-1, with D perhaps matching TRBD2 (6 bases). Germline V lookup: CDR1 SGHTA, CDR2 FQGNSA. The CDR3 has 16 residues. The V and J ends lost 0 bases and 4 bases respectively, with 13 bases between them. CDR3 DNA: TGTGCCAGCAGCTTAGCATTCAGCGGGCCTTACAATGAGCAGTTCTTC. Its translation is CASSLAFSGPYNEQFF.

The V gene is TRBV10-3, the J gene TRBJ2-2, with TRBD2 matching 8 bases. J was trimmed by 7 bases and V by 0 bases; bases with no gene match: 7. Germline V CDR1 and CDR2: ENHRY, SYGVKD. CDR3 size: 16 residues. CDR3 sequence (DNA): TGTGCCATCAGTGAGTCGACGGCGGGGGGTTTCGGGGAGCTGTTTTTT. It encodes CAISESTAGGFGELFF.

V gene TRBV9 combines with J gene TRBJ2-2; TRBD2 might be the D (6 bases). V shed 2 bases and J shed 4 bases, with 21 bases lying between them. The CDR3 consists of 18 residues. Looked up from germline, CDR1 is SGDLS and CDR2 is YYNGEE. CDR3 DNA sequence: TGTGCCAGCAGCGTCGGGTCGGGAGATTCCCCCCCCACCGGGGAGCTGTTTTTT. Amino acid sequence: CASSVGSGDSPPTGELFF.

The count of this clone is one. The chain employs TRBV7-9 and TRBJ1-6, with D perhaps matching TRBD1 (6 bases). Germline V CDR1 and CDR2: SEHNR, FQNEAQ (reference sequence). The V and J ends lost 0 bases and 9 bases respectively, with 9 bases between them. The CDR3 runs 14 residues. The CDR3 DNA is TGTGCCAGCAGCTTAGCCCCCAGGGGTTCACCCCTCCACTTT. Protein: CASSLAPRGSPLHF.

The chain has TRBV2 and TRBJ1-1; a weak D match, TRBD1 (5 bases). Per germline, CDR1 SNHLY and CDR2 FYNNEI. The CDR3 totals 12 residues. The V end was cut by 10 bases, the J end by 4 bases, with 13 bases between. This chain's CDR3 is CANPQRGTEAFF. CDR3 in DNA: TGTGCCAACCCACAAAGGGGCACTGAAGCTTTCTTT.

V usage is TRBV28 and J usage is TRBJ1-2, with 9 bases that match TRBD1. The CDR3 totals 15 residues. V shed 6 bases, J shed 5 bases, and the junction held 10 bases outside the gene matches. Germline V gives CDR1 MDHEN, CDR2 SYDVKM. CDR3 sequence: CASREGQGDIYGYTF. CDR3 in DNA: TGTGCCAGCAGGGAGGGACAGGGAGACATTTATGGCTACACCTTC.

Here the CDR3 DNA reads TGTGCCAGCAGCTTGGGGGGTCAGGGGGAGACCCAGTACTTC. Translating gives CASSLGGQGETQYF. This chain uses TRBV5-6 with TRBJ2-5; the D gene is possibly TRBD1 (6 bases). V was shortened by 0 bases and J by 5 bases, with 11 bases between the two germline ends. This CDR3 region has 14 residues. Germline V CDR1 and CDR2: SGHDT, YYEEEE.

The V call is TRBV28, the J call TRBJ1-5; TRBD1 agrees at 8 bases. CDR1 and CDR2 (germline): MDHEN, SYDVKM. V was clipped by 4 bases and J by 2 bases; unmatched bases: 4. The CDR3 is 15 residues long. CDR3 in amino acids: CASSSPTGGNQPQHF. In DNA form, the CDR3 reads TGTGCCAGCAGTTCCCCGACAGGGGGCAATCAGCCCCAGCATTTT.

The chain carries TRBV19 and TRBJ2-1; 9 bases match TRBD1. Germline V gene sequence: CDR1 LNHDA, CDR2 SQIVND (reference sequence). The trim removed 7 bases at V and 4 bases at J, leaving 2 bases unmatched. CDR3 length: 13 residues. This CDR3 reads CASTTGGYNEQFF. The CDR3 DNA sequence: TGTGCCAGTACGACAGGGGGTTACAATGAGCAGTTCTTC.

The chain links TRBV28 to TRBJ2-7; 8 bases fit TRBD1. The CDR3 length is 15 residues. The trim removed 8 bases at V and 4 bases at J, leaving 13 bases unmatched. CDR1 is MDHEN and CDR2 is SYDVKM in the germline V gene. The CDR3: CASGKGTGVRYEQYF. CDR3 DNA: TGTGCCAGCGGCAAGGGGACAGGTGTAAGGTACGAGCAGTACTTC.

The chain joins TRBV7-2 to TRBJ1-1; D is ambiguous. The germline CDR1 and CDR2 sequences are SGHTA and FQGNSA. The CDR3 has 11 amino acids. Trimming left V 1 base short and J 6 bases short, with 3 bases between. The CDR3: CASSLVSEAFF. The DNA of the CDR3 is TGTGCCAGCAGCTTAGTCTCTGAAGCTTTCTTT.

This chain joins TRBV6-1 and TRBJ1-5, with TRBD1 as a possible D gene (6 bases). There are 14 residues in the CDR3. Germline CDR1 MNHNS, CDR2 SASEGT. V shed 3 bases and J shed 1 base, with 7 bases lying between them. CDR3 region: CASSEQGSNQPQHF. The CDR3 DNA sequence: TGTGCCAGCAGTGAGCAGGGGAGCAATCAGCCCCAGCATTTT.

V is TRBV11-3 and J is TRBJ2-3; the match to TRBD2 covers 10 bases. The V gene end was trimmed by 1 base and the J gene end by 0 bases; junction bases not matched to a gene: 10. CDR3 length: 19 amino acids. The germline V gene encodes CDR1 SGHNT and CDR2 YENEEA. The CDR3 reads CASSLALGLAVTSTDTQYF. CDR3 coding DNA: TGTGCCAGCAGCTTAGCCCTAGGACTAGCGGTAACTAGCACAGATACGCAGTATTTT.

This clone was recorded only once. This chain links TRBV7-9 with TRBJ2-7, with unresolved D. The length of the CDR3 is 12 residues. Germline-derived CDR1 and CDR2 are SEHNR and FQNEAQ (reference sequence). Between the trimmed V and J ends, which lost 5 bases and 4 bases, there was a span of 9 bases. CDR3 DNA: TGTGCCAGCAGCCGCGTAGTATACGAGCAGTACTTC. Its translation: CASSRVVYEQYF. Together with reference TRBV7-9 and TRBJ2-7, the CDR3 gives the full variable domain: DTGVSQNPRHKITKRGQNVTFRCDPISEHNRLYWYRQTLGQGPEFLTYFQNEAQLEKSRLLSDRFSAERPKGSFSTLEIQRTEQGDSAMYLCASSRVVYEQYFGPGTRLTVT.

The J gene is TRBJ2-7, the V gene TRBV5-4, with D perhaps matching TRBD1 (6 bases). V lost 4 bases, J lost 3 bases, and 17 bases lay in between. The CDR3 extends over 15 amino acids. The germline V gene has CDR1 SGHNT and CDR2 YYREEE (reference sequence). The CDR3, as DNA: TGTGCCAGCAGCGCGGACTCTAGAGGGGGCTACGAGCAGTACTTC. Its translation is CASSADSRGGYEQYF.

About this clone: An end of the junction does not agree with germline; a read error may underlie this. The chain uses TRBV7-7 and TRBJ2-1; 7 bases are shared with TRBD2. This CDR3 has 15 residues. Germline loops: CDR1 SSHAT, CDR2 FNYEAQ (reference sequence). CDR3 sequence reads: CASSSTSDSYNEQFF. In nucleotides, the CDR3 is TGTGCTAGCAGCTCAACTAGCGACTCCTACAATGAGCAGTTCTTC. Drawing the rest from reference TRBV7-7 and TRBJ2-1, the complete variable domain is GAGVSQSPRYKVTKRGQDVTLRCDPISSHATLYWYQQALGQGPEFLTYFNYEAQPDKSGLPSDRFSAERPEGSISTLTIQRTEQRDSAMYRCASSSTSDSYNEQFFGPGTRLTVL.

CDR3 coding DNA: TGTGCCAGCTCATCAGACAGGGCGGAGACCCAGTACTTC. Protein sequence: CASSSDRAETQYF. The chain uses TRBV18 and TRBJ2-5; 7 nucleotides align to TRBD1. After removal of 5 bases from V and 5 bases from J, the junction contained 5 bases not matched to a gene. The CDR3 spans 13 residues. Germline V lookup: CDR1 KGHSH, CDR2 LQKENI.